The rows below give T cell receptor beta chains drawn from one sample of a study of vaccination and CD4 T cells after COVID-19. No antigen has been assigned to these receptors. TCRdb reprocessed the PCR reads via MiXCR and lists one record per CDR3 protein. Among some 15,000 distinct CDR3 sequences listed, less than 75% were seen once. Input material: CD4+ T cells from blood, cultured in vitro. The receptors were gathered from a human donor who had recovered from COVID-19. CDR3s include the opening cysteine and the closing phenylalanine or tryptophan. Fields, in order: D gene, J gene, V gene, clone size, CDR3 DNA, CDR3 protein. A D gene is named only where the DNA matches it firmly. Not every row has a clone size; where given, it reads once, few, many or a size class.

D: -
J: TRBJ2-7
V: TRBV6-5
size: -
DNA: TGTGCCAGCAGTTACCAACGCACGGACTACGAGCAGTACTTC
CDR3: CASSYQRTDYEQYF

D: -
J: TRBJ2-5
V: TRBV7-9
size: -
DNA: TGTGCCAGCAGCCCCGGAGGGGGAGGGGAGACCCAGTACTTC
CDR3: CASSPGGGGETQYF

D: -
J: TRBJ1-2
V: TRBV19
size: -
DNA: TGTGCCAGTAGAAGTACCGGGACACTTAGAGGCTACACCTTC
CDR3: CASRSTGTLRGYTF

D: -
J: TRBJ1-6
V: TRBV18
size: -
DNA: TGTGCCAGCTCACCCAGCAATTCACCCCTCCACTTT
CDR3: CASSPSNSPLHF

D: TRBD1
J: TRBJ2-7
V: TRBV7-9
size: -
DNA: TGTGCCAGCAGCCGACAGGGACCCCTCTACGAGCAGTACTTC
CDR3: CASSRQGPLYEQYF

D: -
J: TRBJ1-5
V: TRBV24-1
size: few
DNA: TGTGCCACCGGGGCAAAAGGGCTGGTTGAGCCCCAGCATTTT
CDR3: CATGAKGLVEPQHF

D: TRBD2
J: TRBJ2-3
V: TRBV6-1
size: -
DNA: TGTGCCAGCACCCTACGGGGCGGGAGCCCGGGTGGTACGCAGTATTTT
CDR3: CASTLRGGSPGGTQYF

D: -
J: TRBJ2-3
V: TRBV20-1
size: few
DNA: TGCAGTGCTAGAGATCAATCCACGCGAGATACGCAGTATTTT
CDR3: CSARDQSTRDTQYF

D: -
J: TRBJ2-2
V: TRBV20-1
size: -
DNA: TGCAGTGCTAGAGTAGTGACGAGCGCAGGGCGGGTCGGGGAGCTGTTTTTT
CDR3: CSARVVTSAGRVGELFF

D: -
J: TRBJ2-7
V: TRBV2
size: -
DNA: TGTGCCAGCAGCCTCCGGGACCGATCCTACGAGCAGTACTTC
CDR3: CASSLRDRSYEQYF

D: -
J: TRBJ2-6
V: TRBV7-2
size: -
DNA: TGTGCCAGCAGCCCCCAGAGGCAGGTGACTTTC
CDR3: CASSPQRQVTF

D: TRBD1
J: TRBJ1-1
V: TRBV6-1
size: medium-sized
DNA: TGTGCCAGCTTAGCCCAGGGGGACACTGAAGCTTTCTTT
CDR3: CASLAQGDTEAFF

D: TRBD1
J: TRBJ2-7
V: TRBV7-2
size: -
DNA: TGCGCCAGCAGCCAAGAAAGGGGATCAGACAGGGTTCGACCCTACGAGCAGTACTTC
CDR3: CASSQERGSDRVRPYEQYF

D: -
J: TRBJ1-2
V: TRBV5-1
size: -
DNA: TGCGCCAGCAGCCCCGGACAAGGGGCGGGGAACTATGGCTACACCTTC
CDR3: CASSPGQGAGNYGYTF

D: -
J: TRBJ2-3
V: TRBV18
size: -
DNA: TGTGCCAGCTCACCGAGGGCCGGCACAGATACGCAGTATTTT
CDR3: CASSPRAGTDTQYF

D: TRBD2
J: TRBJ2-1
V: TRBV15
size: -
DNA: TGTGCCACCAGCAGAGATCCAGCGGGAGATGAGCAGTTCTTC
CDR3: CATSRDPAGDEQFF

D: TRBD1
J: TRBJ1-5
V: TRBV28
size: -
DNA: TGTGCCAGCAGGCACACCGGGACAGGGCCTAATCAGCCCCAGCATTTT
CDR3: CASRHTGTGPNQPQHF

D: TRBD1
J: TRBJ2-7
V: TRBV24-1
size: -
DNA: TGTGCCACCGGGACAGAGAGTTACGAGCAGTACTTC
CDR3: CATGTESYEQYF

D: -
J: TRBJ2-7
V: TRBV7-9
size: once
DNA: TGTGCCAGCAGCCTCTCCTACGAGCAGTACTTC
CDR3: CASSLSYEQYF

D: TRBD1
J: TRBJ1-5
V: TRBV24-1
size: -
DNA: TGTGCCACCAGTGAAGGAGACAGGGGGAATCAGCCCCAGCATTTT
CDR3: CATSEGDRGNQPQHF

D: -
J: TRBJ1-2
V: TRBV6-2/TRBV6-3
size: -
DNA: TGTGCCAGCGCCCCAACCCAGGGAGGCTATGGCTACACCTTC
CDR3: CASAPTQGGYGYTF

D: -
J: TRBJ1-1
V: TRBV27
size: -
DNA: TGTGCCAGCAGTGGCTCTCCATGGGGGGCAAACACTGAAGCTTTCTTT
CDR3: CASSGSPWGANTEAFF

D: -
J: TRBJ1-2
V: TRBV7-4
size: medium-sized
DNA: TGTGCCAGCAGCTTATCGTTTCACCTAAAGACTTTGCCGAGCCTAAACTATGGCTACACCTTC
CDR3: CASSLSFHLKTLPSLNYGYTF

D: -
J: TRBJ1-1
V: TRBV28
size: -
DNA: TGTGCCAGCAGTTTTTGGGGGGGAGCTTTCTTT
CDR3: CASSFWGGAFF

D: -
J: TRBJ2-5
V: TRBV27
size: -
DNA: TGTGCCAGCAGCCAAGGACGGGGAGAGACCCAGTACTTC
CDR3: CASSQGRGETQYF

D: -
J: TRBJ1-6
V: TRBV20-1
size: -
DNA: TGCAGTGCTAGAAGGGCGGGGGGGATGGATAATTCACCCCTCCACTTT
CDR3: CSARRAGGMDNSPLHF

D: TRBD1
J: TRBJ1-1
V: TRBV20-1
size: -
DNA: TGCAGTGCTAGAGAGACAGGGGGCATGGACACTGAAGCTTTCTTT
CDR3: CSARETGGMDTEAFF

D: -
J: TRBJ2-3
V: TRBV12-3/TRBV12-4
size: few
DNA: TGTGCCAGCAGCCTACTTGGGGGCACAGATACGCAGTATTTT
CDR3: CASSLLGGTDTQYF

D: TRBD2
J: TRBJ2-1
V: TRBV6-4
size: -
DNA: TGTGCCAGCCGAAGACTAGCCGGAGGGAATGAGCAGTTCTTC
CDR3: CASRRLAGGNEQFF

D: TRBD1
J: TRBJ2-2
V: TRBV6-2/TRBV6-3
size: -
DNA: TGTGCCAGCAGTTACCCAAGACCAGGGGGCGGGGAGCTGTTTTTT
CDR3: CASSYPRPGGGELFF

D: TRBD1
J: TRBJ1-2
V: TRBV19
size: -
DNA: TGTGCCAGTACTCCGGACAGGGCGACGGGCTACACCTTC
CDR3: CASTPDRATGYTF

D: TRBD1
J: TRBJ1-5
V: TRBV12-3/TRBV12-4
size: -
DNA: TGTGCCAGCAGTCCACGGGACAGGAGAATTAGCAATCAGCCCCAGCATTTT
CDR3: CASSPRDRRISNQPQHF

D: -
J: TRBJ1-5
V: TRBV20-1
size: -
DNA: TGCAGTGCCCTCCCCATGGGGGGGCGCCGGAATCAGCCCCAGCATTTT
CDR3: CSALPMGGRRNQPQHF

D: -
J: TRBJ1-1
V: TRBV28
size: few
DNA: TGTGCCAGCAGTCCGGCTGCCGGAGGGAACACTGAAGCTTTCTTT
CDR3: CASSPAAGGNTEAFF

D: TRBD1
J: TRBJ2-2
V: TRBV27
size: -
DNA: TGTGCCAGCAGTCCTAGGGACAGGGGAACCGGGGAGCTGTTTTTT
CDR3: CASSPRDRGTGELFF

D: -
J: TRBJ2-2
V: TRBV27
size: -
DNA: TGTGCCAGCAGTTTGAGGTGGAACACCGGGGAGCTGTTTTTT
CDR3: CASSLRWNTGELFF

D: -
J: TRBJ1-3
V: TRBV7-2
size: -
DNA: TGTGCCAGCAGCTCACAGCGCTCTGGAAACACCATATATTTT
CDR3: CASSSQRSGNTIYF

D: -
J: TRBJ2-7
V: TRBV12-3/TRBV12-4
size: few
DNA: TGTGCCAGCAGTCGGGACTACGAGCAGTACTTC
CDR3: CASSRDYEQYF

D: -
J: TRBJ1-5
V: TRBV25-1
size: -
DNA: TGTGCCAGCAGTGCAGGGCGGTATAGCAATCAGCCCCAGCATTTT
CDR3: CASSAGRYSNQPQHF

D: TRBD1
J: TRBJ1-5
V: TRBV20-1
size: -
DNA: TGCAGTGCTACGGACAGGGGGACCAGGGGAGTGGACAATCAGCCCCAGCATTTT
CDR3: CSATDRGTRGVDNQPQHF

D: TRBD1
J: TRBJ2-3
V: TRBV25-1
size: -
DNA: TGTGCCAGCAGTGGACAGGGGAGAGATACGCAGTATTTT
CDR3: CASSGQGRDTQYF

D: -
J: TRBJ2-1
V: TRBV20-1
size: -
DNA: TGCAGTGCTAGAGTCGGGGGGCGGGAGCAGTTCTTC
CDR3: CSARVGGREQFF

D: -
J: TRBJ1-3
V: TRBV20-1
size: -
DNA: TGCAGTGCTACGTCCACTTCTGGAAACACCATATATTTT
CDR3: CSATSTSGNTIYF

D: TRBD2
J: TRBJ2-7
V: TRBV6-1
size: -
DNA: TGTGCCAGCAGTGCGGGACTAGCGGGGTACTACGAGCAGTACTTC
CDR3: CASSAGLAGYYEQYF